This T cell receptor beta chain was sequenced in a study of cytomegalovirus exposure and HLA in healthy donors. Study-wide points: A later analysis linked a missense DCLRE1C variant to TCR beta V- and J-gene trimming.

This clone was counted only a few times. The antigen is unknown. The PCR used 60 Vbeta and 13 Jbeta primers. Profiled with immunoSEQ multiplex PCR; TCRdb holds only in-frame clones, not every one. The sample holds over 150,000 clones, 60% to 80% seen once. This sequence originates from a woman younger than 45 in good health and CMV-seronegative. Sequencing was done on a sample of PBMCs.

CDR3 coding DNA: TGTGCCAGCAGCCCCCGAGATACGCAGTATTTT. Translated: CASSPRDTQYF. The chain employs TRBV6-1 and TRBJ2-3; the D is unclear. Germline CDR1 and CDR2: MNHNS and SASEGT. Trimming pared 6 bases from V and 5 bases from J, leaving 6 bases between. The CDR3 extends over 11 amino acids.